The 12 T cell receptor beta chains presented below share a single source sample, sequenced in a study of T cell responses to AZD1222 COVID-19 vaccine (dated by TCRdb to the early 2020s). The time point tag for this specimen amounts to: baseline before first vaccination. The library was obtained by the immunoSEQ multiplex PCR assay. TCRdb stores this immuneACCESS table with in-frame sequences only. Part of the clones is absent; in the studies checked, under half of the shortfall reflects unresolved V genes, and no reason is known for the rest. This sample is represented by 150,000 to 200,000 clones; roughly 87% of them were singletons. The top ten hold 2.6% of the sample. Specimen: peripheral blood, collected on day 0 of AZD1222 vaccination. The receptors originated from an adult in good health.

The V call is TRBV19, the J call TRBJ2-3, with 8 bases aligning to TRBD2. Germline loops: CDR1 LNHDA, CDR2 SQIVND (reference sequence). V was clipped by 3 bases and J by 4 bases; unmatched bases: 6. CDR3 length equals 15 residues. CDR3 residues: CASSIPGRAPDTQYF. DNA of the CDR3: TGTGCCAGTAGTATTCCCGGGAGGGCCCCAGATACGCAGTATTTT.

J is TRBJ2-7 and V is TRBV5-6; the match to TRBD1 covers 9 bases. In germline, CDR1 is SGHDT, CDR2 YYEEEE. The CDR3 is made up of 16 amino acids. V gave up 3 bases and J gave up 1 base; unmatched junction bases: 8. This CDR3 reads CASSYRQGVSSYEQYF. CDR3 nucleotide sequence: TGTGCCAGCAGCTATCGACAGGGGGTTTCTTCCTACGAGCAGTACTTC.

Regarding this clone: Other DNA sequences in this specimen translate into the identical CDR3. This sequence joins TRBV28 and TRBJ2-7; TRBD1 matches 7 bases. This CDR3 has 13 amino acids. The V segment lost 2 bases and the J segment 2 bases; nucleotides outside the gene matches: 0. Per the germline V gene, CDR1 is MDHEN and CDR2 is SYDVKM. CDR3 sequence reads: CASSLRGPYEQYF. The CDR3 coding sequence is TGTGCCAGCAGTTTAAGGGGGCCCTACGAGCAGTACTTC.

This chain uses TRBV14 with TRBJ1-2; D ambiguous. The CDR3 is 14 amino acids. Per germline, CDR1 SGHDN and CDR2 FVKESK. V was pared by 4 bases and J by 5 bases, with 14 bases between. The CDR3 is CASSPSRTIYGYTF. CDR3 coding DNA: TGTGCCAGCAGCCCGTCCCGGACGATTTATGGCTACACCTTC.

This chain links TRBV7-3 with TRBJ2-2; TRBD2 is a possible D gene (5 bases). The V end lost 5 bases, the J end lost 9 bases, and 16 bases lay between the germline ends. Germline lookup yields CDR1 SGHTA and CDR2 FQGTGA. The CDR3 consists of 14 residues. CDR3 sequence reads: CASSPASPGRELFF. CDR3 sequence (DNA): TGTGCCAGCAGCCCCGCGTCGCCGGGGAGGGAGCTGTTTTTT.

The J gene is TRBJ2-1, the V gene TRBV7-8; 7 nucleotides match TRBD1. This CDR3 is built from 15 residues. Germline lookup yields CDR1 SGHVS and CDR2 FQNEAQ. V lost 4 bases to trimming and J lost 7 bases; unmatched junction nucleotides: 10. DNA for the CDR3: TGTGCCAGCAGCTCCTACGGGACAGCCAGAAATGAGCAGTTCTTC. Translation: CASSSYGTARNEQFF.

CDR3 sequence reads: CASRDRGTYGYTF. The CDR3 nucleotides are TGTGCCAGTAGGGACAGGGGGACCTATGGCTACACCTTC. V is TRBV7-9 and J is TRBJ1-2; 11 bases line up with TRBD1. The CDR3 is 13 amino acids. In germline, CDR1 is SEHNR, CDR2 FQNEAQ (reference sequence). Unmatched junction bases numbered 4, after V lost 9 bases and J lost 4 bases.

This chain uses TRBV19 with TRBJ1-2; TRBD1 agrees at 11 bases. Losses at the gene ends were 5 bases for V and 6 bases for J; bases not matched to a gene: 8. The CDR3 spans 15 residues. CDR1 and CDR2 from the germline V gene are LNHDA and SQIVND (reference sequence). CDR3 protein: CASSPRTGGPDGYTF. The CDR3 DNA reads as TGTGCCAGTAGTCCCAGGACAGGGGGCCCCGATGGCTACACCTTC.

The chain recombines TRBV2 with TRBJ1-6, with D unclear. V shed 2 bases and J shed 4 bases, with 6 bases lying between them. From germline, CDR1 is SNHLY and CDR2 FYNNEI. This CDR3 contains 14 residues. CDR3 in DNA: TGTGCCAGCAGTGAAACAAATTATAATTCACCCCTCCACTTT. Protein: CASSETNYNSPLHF.

The V call is TRBV5-6, the J call TRBJ1-3; 9 bases are shared with TRBD1. This CDR3 comprises 15 residues. The V gene's germline CDR1 is SGHDT and CDR2 YYEEEE. The V and J ends lost 3 bases and 2 bases, in that order; junction bases with no gene match: 3. This chain's CDR3 is CASSSRTGAGNTIYF. CDR3 coding DNA: TGTGCCAGCAGCTCGCGGACAGGGGCTGGAAACACCATATATTTT.

V usage is TRBV7-9 and J usage is TRBJ1-1, with a possible D match to TRBD1 (6 bases). Germline loops: CDR1 SEHNR, CDR2 FQNEAQ (reference sequence). Deletions cut 1 base from V and 4 bases from J, with 13 bases between. This CDR3 has 15 residues. The CDR3 sequence is CASSLVGGRGTEAFF. In nucleotides, the CDR3 is TGTGCCAGCAGCTTAGTGGGGGGCCGCGGCACTGAAGCTTTCTTT. The full variable domain, with the rest looked up from reference TRBV7-9 and TRBJ1-1, is DTGVSQNPRHKITKRGQNVTFRCDPISEHNRLYWYRQTLGQGPEFLTYFQNEAQLEKSRLLSDRFSAERPKGSFSTLEIQRTEQGDSAMYLCASSLVGGRGTEAFFGQGTRLTVV.

This clone appeared once. The chain carries TRBV3-1 (or the pseudogene TRBV3-2) and TRBJ2-1; TRBD2 matches at 11 bases. V shed 6 bases and J 8 bases; nucleotides not matched to a gene: 9. The CDR3 runs to 15 residues. CDR1 is LGHDT, CDR2 YNNKEL, per germline (reference sequence). The CDR3 loop is CASRPTSGSSDEQFF. The CDR3 bases are TGTGCCAGCAGGCCTACTAGCGGGAGTTCAGATGAGCAGTTCTTC.